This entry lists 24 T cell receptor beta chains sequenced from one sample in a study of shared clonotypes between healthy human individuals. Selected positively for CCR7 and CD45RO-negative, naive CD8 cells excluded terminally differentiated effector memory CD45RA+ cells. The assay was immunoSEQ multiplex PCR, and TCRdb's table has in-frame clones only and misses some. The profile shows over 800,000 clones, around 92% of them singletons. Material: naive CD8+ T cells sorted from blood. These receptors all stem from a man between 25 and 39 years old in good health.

The CDR3 region has the DNA TGTGCCAGTAAGACTGAGAGGGGTGCCTACAATGAGCAGTTCTTC. It codes for CASKTERGAYNEQFF. The chain recombines TRBV19 with TRBJ2-1; perhaps D is TRBD1 or TRBD2 (5 bases each). The CDR3 loop spans 15 amino acids. The germline V gene has CDR1 LNHDA and CDR2 SQIVND (reference sequence). V was shortened by 7 bases and J by 2 bases, with 15 bases between the two germline ends.

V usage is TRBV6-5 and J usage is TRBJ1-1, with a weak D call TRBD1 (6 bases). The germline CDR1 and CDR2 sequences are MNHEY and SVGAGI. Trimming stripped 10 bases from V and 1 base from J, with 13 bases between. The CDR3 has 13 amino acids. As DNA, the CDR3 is TGTGCCACCGGTCCGGGGGCGAACACTGAAGCTTTCTTT. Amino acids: CATGPGANTEAFF.

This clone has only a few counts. The CDR3 DNA is TGTGCCAGCAGTCACGGGACTAGCGGGAGCCCTGATCAGTTCTTC. This translates into CASSHGTSGSPDQFF. The V call is TRBV6-4, the J call TRBJ2-1; 14 positions agree with TRBD2. Germline-derived CDR1 and CDR2 are MRHNA and SNTAGT. The CDR3 is 15 residues long. Losses at the gene ends were 5 bases for V and 13 bases for J; bases not matched to a gene: 10.

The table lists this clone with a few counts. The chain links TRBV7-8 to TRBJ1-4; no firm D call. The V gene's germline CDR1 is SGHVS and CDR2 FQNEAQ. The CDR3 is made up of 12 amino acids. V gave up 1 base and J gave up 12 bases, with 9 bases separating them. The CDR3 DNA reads TGTGCCAGCAGCTTAGACCCGTGGGAACTGTTTTTT. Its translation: CASSLDPWELFF.

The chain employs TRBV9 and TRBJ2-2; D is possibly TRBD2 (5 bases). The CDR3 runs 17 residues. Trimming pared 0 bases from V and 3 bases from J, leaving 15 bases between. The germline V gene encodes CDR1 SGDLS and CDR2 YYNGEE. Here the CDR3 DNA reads TGTGCCAGCAGCGTAGCTAGGGAGCGTCCTGACACCGGGGAGCTGTTTTTT. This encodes CASSVARERPDTGELFF.

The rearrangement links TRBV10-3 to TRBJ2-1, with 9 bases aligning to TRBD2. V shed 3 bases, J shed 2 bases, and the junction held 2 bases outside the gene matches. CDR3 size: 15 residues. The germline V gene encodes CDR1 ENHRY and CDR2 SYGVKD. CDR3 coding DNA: TGTGCCATCAGTGAAGTAGCGGGGGCCTACAATGAGCAGTTCTTC. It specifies CAISEVAGAYNEQFF.

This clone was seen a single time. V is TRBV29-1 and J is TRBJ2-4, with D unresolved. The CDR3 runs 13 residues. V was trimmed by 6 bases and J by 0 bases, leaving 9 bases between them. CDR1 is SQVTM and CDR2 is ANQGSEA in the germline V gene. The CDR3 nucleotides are TGCAGCGTGGTCGTGATAGCCAAAAACATTCAGTACTTC. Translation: CSVVVIAKNIQYF.

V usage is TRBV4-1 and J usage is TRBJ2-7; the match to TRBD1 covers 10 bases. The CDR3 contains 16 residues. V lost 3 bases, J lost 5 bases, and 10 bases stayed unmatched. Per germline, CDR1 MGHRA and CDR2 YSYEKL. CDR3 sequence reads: CASSHLWGQGSDEQYF. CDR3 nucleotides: TGCGCCAGCAGCCACCTCTGGGGACAGGGGAGCGACGAGCAGTACTTC.

This chain's CDR3 is CAWSGRQGQGLNNEQFF. The CDR3 region has the DNA TGTGCCTGGAGTGGACGCCAAGGACAGGGATTGAACAATGAGCAGTTCTTC. V and J are TRBV30 and TRBJ2-1, with TRBD1 identical over 8 bases. Germline V lookup: CDR1 GTSNPN, CDR2 SVGIG (reference sequence). The CDR3 totals 17 residues. The trim removed 1 base at V and 5 bases at J, leaving 13 bases unmatched.

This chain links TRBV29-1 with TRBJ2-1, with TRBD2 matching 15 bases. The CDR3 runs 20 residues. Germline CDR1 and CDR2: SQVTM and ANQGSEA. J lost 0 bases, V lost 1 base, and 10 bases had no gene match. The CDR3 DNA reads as TGCAGCGTTGAAGGGACTTCCGGGACTAGCGGGAGGAGCTCCTACAATGAGCAGTTCTTC. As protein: CSVEGTSGTSGRSSYNEQFF.

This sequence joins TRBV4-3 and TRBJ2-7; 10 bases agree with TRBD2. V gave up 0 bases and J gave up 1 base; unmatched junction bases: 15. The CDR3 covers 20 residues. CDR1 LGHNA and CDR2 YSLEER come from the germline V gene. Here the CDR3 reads CASSQERAGGPRLDSYEQYF. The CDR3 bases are TGCGCCAGCAGCCAAGAACGAGCGGGAGGGCCACGGCTCGATTCCTACGAGCAGTACTTC.

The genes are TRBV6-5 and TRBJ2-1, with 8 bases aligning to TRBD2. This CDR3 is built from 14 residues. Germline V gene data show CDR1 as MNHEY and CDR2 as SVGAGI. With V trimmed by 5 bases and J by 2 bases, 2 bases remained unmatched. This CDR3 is CASSRAGAYNEQFF. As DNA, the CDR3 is TGTGCCAGCAGTCGAGCGGGAGCCTACAATGAGCAGTTCTTC.

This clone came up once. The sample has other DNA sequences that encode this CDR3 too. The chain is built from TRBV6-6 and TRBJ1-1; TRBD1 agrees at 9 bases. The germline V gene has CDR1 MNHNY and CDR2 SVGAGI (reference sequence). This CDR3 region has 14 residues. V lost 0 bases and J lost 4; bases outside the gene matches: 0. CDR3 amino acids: CASSYSTGGTEAFF. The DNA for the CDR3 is TGTGCCAGCAGTTACTCGACAGGGGGCACTGAAGCTTTCTTT.

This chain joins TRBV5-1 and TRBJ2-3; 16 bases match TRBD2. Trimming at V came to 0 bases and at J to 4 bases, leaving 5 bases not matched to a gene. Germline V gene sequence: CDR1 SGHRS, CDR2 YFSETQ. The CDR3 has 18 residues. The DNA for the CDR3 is TGCGCCAGCAGCTTGGCCCCGGGACTAGCGGGAGGGGCAGATACGCAGTATTTT. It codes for CASSLAPGLAGGADTQYF.

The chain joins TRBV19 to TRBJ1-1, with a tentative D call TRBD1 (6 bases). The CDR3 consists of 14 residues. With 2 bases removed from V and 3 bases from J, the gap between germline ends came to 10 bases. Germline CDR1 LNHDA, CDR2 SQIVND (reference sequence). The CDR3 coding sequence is TGTGCCAGTAGTATAATGGGGGCGGACACTGAAGCTTTCTTT. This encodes CASSIMGADTEAFF.

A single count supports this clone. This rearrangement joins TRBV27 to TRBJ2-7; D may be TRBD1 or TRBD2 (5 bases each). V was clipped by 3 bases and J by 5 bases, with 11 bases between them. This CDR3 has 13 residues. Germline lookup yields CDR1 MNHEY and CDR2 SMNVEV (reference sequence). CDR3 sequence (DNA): TGTGCCAGCAGTTTGAGCAGGGACCACGAGCAGTACTTC. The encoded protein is CASSLSRDHEQYF.

In nucleotides, the CDR3 is TGTGCCAGCAGCGGAACAATCTTGAGCTCCTACAATGAGCAGTTCTTC. It translates to CASSGTILSSYNEQFF. The chain links TRBV13 to TRBJ2-1; D remains unclear. The CDR3 has 16 residues. Trimming pared 5 bases from V and 0 bases from J, leaving 14 bases between. Per the germline V gene, CDR1 is PRHDT and CDR2 is FYEKMQ (reference sequence).

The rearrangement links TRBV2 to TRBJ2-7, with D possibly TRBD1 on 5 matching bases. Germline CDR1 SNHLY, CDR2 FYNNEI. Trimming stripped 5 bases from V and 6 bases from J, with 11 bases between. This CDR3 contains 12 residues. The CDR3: CASSPTDREQYF. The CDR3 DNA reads TGTGCCAGCAGTCCGACAGATCGCGAGCAGTACTTC. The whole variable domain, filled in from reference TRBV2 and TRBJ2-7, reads EPEVTQTPSHQVTQMGQEVILRCVPISNHLYFYWYRQILGQKVEFLVSFYNNEISEKSEIFDDQFSVERPDGSNFTLKIRSTKLEDSAMYFCASSPTDREQYFGPGTRLTVT.

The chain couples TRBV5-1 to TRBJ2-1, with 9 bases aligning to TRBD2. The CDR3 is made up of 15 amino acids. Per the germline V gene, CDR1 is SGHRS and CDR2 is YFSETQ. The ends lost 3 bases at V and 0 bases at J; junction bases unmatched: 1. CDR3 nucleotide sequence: TGCGCCAGCAGCTCTAGCGGGAACTCCTACAATGAGCAGTTCTTC. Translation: CASSSSGNSYNEQFF.

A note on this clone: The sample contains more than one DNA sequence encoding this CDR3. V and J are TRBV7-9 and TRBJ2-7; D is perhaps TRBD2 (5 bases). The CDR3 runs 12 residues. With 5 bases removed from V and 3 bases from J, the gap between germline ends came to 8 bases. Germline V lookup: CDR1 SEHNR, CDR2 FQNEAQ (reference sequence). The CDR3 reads CASSLSGYEQYF. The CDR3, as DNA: TGTGCCAGCAGCCTGAGCGGCTACGAGCAGTACTTC.

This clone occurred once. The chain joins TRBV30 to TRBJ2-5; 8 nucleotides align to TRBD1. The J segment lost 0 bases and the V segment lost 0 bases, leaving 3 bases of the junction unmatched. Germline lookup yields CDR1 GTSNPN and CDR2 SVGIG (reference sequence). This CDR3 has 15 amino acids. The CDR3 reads CAWSVTGGHQETQYF. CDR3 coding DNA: TGTGCCTGGAGTGTAACAGGGGGACACCAAGAGACCCAGTACTTC.

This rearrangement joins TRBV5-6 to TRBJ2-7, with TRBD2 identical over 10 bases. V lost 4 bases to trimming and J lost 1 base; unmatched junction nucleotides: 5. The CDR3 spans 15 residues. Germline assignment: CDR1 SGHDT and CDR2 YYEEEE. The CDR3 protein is CASSTAGGPSYEQYF. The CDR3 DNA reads TGTGCCAGCAGCACAGCGGGAGGGCCTTCCTACGAGCAGTACTTC.

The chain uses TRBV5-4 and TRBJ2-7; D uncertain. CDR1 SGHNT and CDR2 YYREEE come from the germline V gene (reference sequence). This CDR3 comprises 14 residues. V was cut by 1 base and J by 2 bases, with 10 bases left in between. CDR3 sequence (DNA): TGTGCCAGCAGCTTGAGTAATTTGGCCTACGAGCAGTACTTC. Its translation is CASSLSNLAYEQYF. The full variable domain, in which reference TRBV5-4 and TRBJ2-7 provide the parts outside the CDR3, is ETGVTQSPTHLIKTRGQQVTLRCSSQSGHNTVSWYQQALGQGPQFIFQYYREEENGRGNFPPRFSGLQFPNYSSELNVNALELDDSALYLCASSLSNLAYEQYFGPGTRLTVT.

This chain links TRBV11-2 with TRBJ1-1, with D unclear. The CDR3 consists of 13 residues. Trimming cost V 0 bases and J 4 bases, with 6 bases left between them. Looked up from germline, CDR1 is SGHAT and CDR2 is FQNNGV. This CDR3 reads CASSLDLVTEAFF. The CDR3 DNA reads TGTGCCAGCAGCTTAGATCTGGTCACTGAAGCTTTCTTT.